This entry features one TCR beta chain sequence. Its antigen is unknown. Measured with immunoSEQ multiplex PCR; TCRdb has only the in-frame clones, and not every one. The sample has some 2,000 clones, approximately 84% seen once. CDR3 length: 13 residues. CDR1 and CDR2 from the germline V gene are SGHTA and FQGNSA. Repertoires were sampled repeatedly during chemoradiotherapy. These data originate in a study of chemoradiotherapy in HPV16-positive cancers. Study-level findings and limits: HPV-specific T cells were functionally defined from only a couple of HPV16-positive patients.

This receptor was taken from a human donor with HPV-associated anogenital cancer. This chain joins TRBV7-2 and TRBJ2-5, with a tentative D call TRBD1 (5 bases). The end of the DNA aligns better with TRBJ2-7, so the J call may be wrong. Here the sequenced sample was tumor tissue, taken from a patient who underwent chemoradiotherapy. The CDR3, as DNA: TGTGCCAGCAGTCCCCAGGGCTTGCGCGAGCAGTACTTC. This gives the protein CASSPQGLREQYF.